Listed below are T cell receptor beta chains from one sample, sequenced in a study of blood T cells in healthy people across ages. TCRdb re-called the 5' RACE reads with MiXCR, one entry per CDR3 protein. This table holds about 970,000 distinct CDR3 sequences, roughly 51% found once. What was sequenced was blood. These receptor sequences come from a woman aged 55-70 years in good health. Both conserved end residues are trimmed from each CDR3. Not all rows give a size; the values are once, few, many and, for expanded clones, a class.

abundance	v_gene	j_gene	CDR3aa
-	TRBV5-6	TRBJ2-7	ASSPTTGVHTYEQY
-	TRBV20-1	TRBJ2-3	SARDRLAATDTQY
-	TRBV20-1	TRBJ2-3	SARAPLVSAPSTDTQY
few	TRBV7-9	TRBJ2-5	ASSPELRETQY
-	TRBV6-5	TRBJ1-1	ASSTPREGRGTEAF
-	TRBV29-1	TRBJ2-7	SVREKSSYEQY
-	TRBV4-1	TRBJ2-5	ASSRGLGAQY
few	TRBV11-2	TRBJ2-7	ASSFGGAVYEQY
-	TRBV2	TRBJ1-4	ASIRDWGEKLF
few	TRBV7-2	TRBJ2-3	ASSLAFAVGTPIIDTQY
-	TRBV7-9	TRBJ2-7	ASSSSSGRGYEQY
few	TRBV6-5	TRBJ2-5	ASSVTQGQETQY
-	TRBV6-5	TRBJ1-2	ASRITGEGGYT
-	TRBV3-1	TRBJ2-1	ASALLAGAHINEQF
few	TRBV15	TRBJ2-6	ATSSWQGANVLT
-	TRBV18	TRBJ1-2	ASSPLGTKGGYT
-	TRBV7-2	TRBJ2-4	ASSQTGIAKNIQY
-	TRBV20-1	TRBJ2-5	SARDSGGMVETQY
-	TRBV12-3/TRBV12-4	TRBJ1-2	ASTPGALYGYT
few	TRBV4-1	TRBJ2-5	ASSHVKRGGLETQY
-	TRBV15	TRBJ2-1	ATTFGRGRGRNEQF
-	TRBV25-1	TRBJ1-2	ASTQSGQGWDGYT
-	TRBV27	TRBJ1-6	ASSSSRYNSPLH
once	TRBV6-5	TRBJ2-1	ASSDAVRSYNEQF
few	TRBV12-3/TRBV12-4	TRBJ1-3	ASSLAGGNTIY
-	TRBV5-1	TRBJ2-3	ASSLGSGGFTDTQY
-	TRBV7-2	TRBJ1-1	ASSLVGTNTEAF
few	TRBV5-1	TRBJ1-5	ASSQEGGNQPQH
-	TRBV30	-	AWKLAGETQY